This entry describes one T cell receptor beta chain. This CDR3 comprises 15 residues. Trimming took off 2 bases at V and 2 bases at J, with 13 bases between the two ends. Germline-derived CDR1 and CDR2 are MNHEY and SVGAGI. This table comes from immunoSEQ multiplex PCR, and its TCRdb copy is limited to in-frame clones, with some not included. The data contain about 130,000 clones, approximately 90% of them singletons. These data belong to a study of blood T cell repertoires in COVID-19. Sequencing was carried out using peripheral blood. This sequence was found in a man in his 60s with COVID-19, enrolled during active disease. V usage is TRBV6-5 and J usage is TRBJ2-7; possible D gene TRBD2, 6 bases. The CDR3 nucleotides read TGTGCCAGCAGTTACGATCGGGACTCTACCTACGAGCAGTACTTC. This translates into CASSYDRDSTYEQYF.